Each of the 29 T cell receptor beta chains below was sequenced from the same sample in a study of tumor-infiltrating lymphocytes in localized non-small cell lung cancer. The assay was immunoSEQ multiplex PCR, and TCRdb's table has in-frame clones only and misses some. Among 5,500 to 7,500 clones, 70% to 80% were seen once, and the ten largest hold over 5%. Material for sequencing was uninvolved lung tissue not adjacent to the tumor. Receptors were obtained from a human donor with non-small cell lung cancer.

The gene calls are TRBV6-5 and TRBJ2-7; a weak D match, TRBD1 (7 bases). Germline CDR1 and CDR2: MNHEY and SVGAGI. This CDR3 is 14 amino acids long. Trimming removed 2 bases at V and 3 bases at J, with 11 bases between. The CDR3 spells CASSYGGGGYEQYF. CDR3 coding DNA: TGTGCCAGCAGTTACGGAGGGGGCGGCTACGAGCAGTACTTC.

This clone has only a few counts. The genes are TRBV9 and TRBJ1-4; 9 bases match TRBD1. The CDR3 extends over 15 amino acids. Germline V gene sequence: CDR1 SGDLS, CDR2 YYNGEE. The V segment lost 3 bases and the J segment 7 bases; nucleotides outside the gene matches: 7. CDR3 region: CASSGQQGASEKLFF. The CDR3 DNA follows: TGTGCCAGCAGCGGACAACAGGGGGCAAGTGAAAAACTGTTTTTT. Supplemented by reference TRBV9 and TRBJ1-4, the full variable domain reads DSGVTQTPKHLITATGQRVTLRCSPRSGDLSVYWYQQSLDQGLQFLIQYYNGEERAKGNILERFSAQQFPDLHSELNLSSLELGDSALYFCASSGQQGASEKLFFGSGTQLSVL.

CDR3: CASSGQGNFYGYTF. DNA of the CDR3: TGTGCCAGCAGCGGACAGGGAAACTTCTATGGCTACACCTTC. This chain joins TRBV9 and TRBJ1-2; 7 bases align to TRBD1. The germline CDR1 and CDR2 sequences are SGDLS and YYNGEE. V shed 3 bases and J 4 bases; nucleotides not matched to a gene: 6. The CDR3 has 14 amino acids.

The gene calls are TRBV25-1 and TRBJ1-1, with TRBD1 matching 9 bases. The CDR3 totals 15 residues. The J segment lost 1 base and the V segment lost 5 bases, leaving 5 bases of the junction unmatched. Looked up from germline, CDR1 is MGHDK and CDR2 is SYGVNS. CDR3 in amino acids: CASSPTGQGNTEAFF. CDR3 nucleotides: TGTGCCAGCAGTCCCACGGGACAGGGGAACACTGAAGCTTTCTTT.

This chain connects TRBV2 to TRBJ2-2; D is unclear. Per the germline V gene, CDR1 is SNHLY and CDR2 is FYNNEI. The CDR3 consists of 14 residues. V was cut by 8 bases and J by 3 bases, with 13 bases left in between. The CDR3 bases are TGTGCCAGCGCGAGTTCCAGGTACACCGGGGAGCTGTTTTTT. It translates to CASASSRYTGELFF.

The CDR3 DNA sequence: TGTGCCAGCAGCAACCCGATGGGACAGTACTATGGAAACACCATATATTTT. It translates to CASSNPMGQYYGNTIYF. The genes are TRBV9 and TRBJ1-3; TRBD1 matches at 7 bases. After removal of 4 bases from V and 3 bases from J, the junction contained 13 bases not matched to a gene. Germline V gene sequence: CDR1 SGDLS, CDR2 YYNGEE. CDR3 length: 17 residues.

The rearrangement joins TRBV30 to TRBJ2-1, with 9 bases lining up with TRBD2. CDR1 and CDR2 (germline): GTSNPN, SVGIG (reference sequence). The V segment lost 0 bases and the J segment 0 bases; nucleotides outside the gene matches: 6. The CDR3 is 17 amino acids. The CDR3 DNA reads TGTGCCTGGAGTGTAGCAGCGGGGGGCTTCTCCTACAATGAGCAGTTCTTC. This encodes CAWSVAAGGFSYNEQFF.

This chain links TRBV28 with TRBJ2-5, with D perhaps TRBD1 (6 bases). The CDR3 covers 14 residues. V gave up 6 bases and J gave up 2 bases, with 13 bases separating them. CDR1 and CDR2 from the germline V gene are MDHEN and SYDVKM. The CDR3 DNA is TGTGCCAGCAGCCAAGGGGACAATCAAGAGACCCAGTACTTC. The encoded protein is CASSQGDNQETQYF.

CDR3 in DNA: TGTGCCAGTAGTATCGTCGGGGGTGGGAACACTGAAGCTTTCTTT. Translation gives CASSIVGGGNTEAFF. The V and J genes are TRBV19 and TRBJ1-1, with D perhaps matching TRBD1 (5 bases). V lost 3 bases to trimming and J lost 1 base, with 12 bases between them. CDR3 length equals 15 residues. CDR1 is LNHDA, CDR2 SQIVND, per germline (reference sequence).

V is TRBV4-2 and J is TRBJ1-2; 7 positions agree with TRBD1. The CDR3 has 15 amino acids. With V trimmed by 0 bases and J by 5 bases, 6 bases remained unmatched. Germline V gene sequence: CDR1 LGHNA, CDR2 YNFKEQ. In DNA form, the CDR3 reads TGTGCCAGCAGCCAAGATCTTGCAGGGGGTTATGGCTACACCTTC. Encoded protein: CASSQDLAGGYGYTF.

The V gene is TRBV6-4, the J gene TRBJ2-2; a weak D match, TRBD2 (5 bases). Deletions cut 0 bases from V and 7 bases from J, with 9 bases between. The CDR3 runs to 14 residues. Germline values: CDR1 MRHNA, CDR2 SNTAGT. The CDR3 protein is CASSDSVGSGELFF. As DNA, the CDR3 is TGTGCCAGCAGTGACTCGGTTGGGAGCGGGGAGCTGTTTTTT.

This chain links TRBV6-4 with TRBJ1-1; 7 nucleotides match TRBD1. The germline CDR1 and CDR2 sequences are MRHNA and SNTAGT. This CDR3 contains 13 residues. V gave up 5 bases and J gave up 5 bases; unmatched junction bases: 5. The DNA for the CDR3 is TGTGCCAGCAGTTATACAGGGGAAACTGAAGCTTTCTTT. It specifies CASSYTGETEAFF.

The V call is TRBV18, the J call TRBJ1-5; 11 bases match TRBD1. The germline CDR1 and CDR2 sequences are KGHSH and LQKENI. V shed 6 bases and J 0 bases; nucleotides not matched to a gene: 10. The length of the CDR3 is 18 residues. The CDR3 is CASSPRTGGPTSNQPQHF. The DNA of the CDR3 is TGTGCCAGCTCCCCTCGGACAGGGGGCCCCACTAGCAATCAGCCCCAGCATTTT.

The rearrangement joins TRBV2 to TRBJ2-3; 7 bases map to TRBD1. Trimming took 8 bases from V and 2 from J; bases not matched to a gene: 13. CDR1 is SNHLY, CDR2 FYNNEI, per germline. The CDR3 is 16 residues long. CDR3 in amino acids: CASGNPGQVNTDTQYF. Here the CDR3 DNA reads TGTGCCAGCGGAAACCCTGGACAGGTTAACACAGATACGCAGTATTTT. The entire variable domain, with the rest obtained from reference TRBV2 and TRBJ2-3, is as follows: EPEVTQTPSHQVTQMGQEVILRCVPISNHLYFYWYRQILGQKVEFLVSFYNNEISEKSEIFDDQFSVERPDGSNFTLKIRSTKLEDSAMYFCASGNPGQVNTDTQYFGPGTRLTVL.

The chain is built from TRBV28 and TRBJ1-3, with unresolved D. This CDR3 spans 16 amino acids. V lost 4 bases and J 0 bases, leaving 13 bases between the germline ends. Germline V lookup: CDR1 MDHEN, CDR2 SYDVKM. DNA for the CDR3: TGTGCCAGCAGTTCCCCTAATGTGGTCTCTGGAAACACCATATATTTT. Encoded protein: CASSSPNVVSGNTIYF.

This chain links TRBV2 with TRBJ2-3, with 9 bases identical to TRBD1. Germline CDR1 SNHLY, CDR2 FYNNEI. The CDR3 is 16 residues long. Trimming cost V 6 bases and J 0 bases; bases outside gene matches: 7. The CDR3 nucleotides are TGTGCCAGCAGGCAGGGACAGGGATATAGCACAGATACGCAGTATTTT. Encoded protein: CASRQGQGYSTDTQYF.

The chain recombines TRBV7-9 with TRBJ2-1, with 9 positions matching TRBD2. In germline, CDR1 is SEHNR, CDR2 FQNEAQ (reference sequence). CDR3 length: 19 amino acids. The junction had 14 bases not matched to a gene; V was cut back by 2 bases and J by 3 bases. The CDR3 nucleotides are TGTGCCAGCAGCTTACTGGTATCCGGCGGGAGGGTTTTCTACAATGAGCAGTTCTTC. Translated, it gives CASSLLVSGGRVFYNEQFF. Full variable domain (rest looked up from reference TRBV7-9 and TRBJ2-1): DTGVSQNPRHKITKRGQNVTFRCDPISEHNRLYWYRQTLGQGPEFLTYFQNEAQLEKSRLLSDRFSAERPKGSFSTLEIQRTEQGDSAMYLCASSLLVSGGRVFYNEQFFGPGTRLTVL.

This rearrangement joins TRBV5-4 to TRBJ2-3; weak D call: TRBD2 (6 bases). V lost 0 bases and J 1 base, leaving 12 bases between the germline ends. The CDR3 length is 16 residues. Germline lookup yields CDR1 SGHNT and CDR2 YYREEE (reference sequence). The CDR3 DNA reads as TGTGCCAGCAGCTTGGCGGGGCGGGGTGGCACAGATACGCAGTATTTT. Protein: CASSLAGRGGTDTQYF.

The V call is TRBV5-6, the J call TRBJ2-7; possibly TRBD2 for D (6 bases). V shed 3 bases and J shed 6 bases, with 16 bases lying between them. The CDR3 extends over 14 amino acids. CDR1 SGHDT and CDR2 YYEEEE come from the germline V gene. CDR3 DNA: TGTGCCAGCAGCTCGAGGGGAGGTTACGGCGAGCAGTACTTC. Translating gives CASSSRGGYGEQYF.

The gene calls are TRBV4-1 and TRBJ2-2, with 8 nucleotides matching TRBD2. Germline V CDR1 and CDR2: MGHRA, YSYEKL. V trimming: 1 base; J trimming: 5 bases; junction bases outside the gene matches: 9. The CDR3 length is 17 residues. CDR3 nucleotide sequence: TGCGCCAGCAGCCAAGTCGAGGGCGGGGGGCGAACCGGGGAGCTGTTTTTT. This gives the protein CASSQVEGGGRTGELFF.

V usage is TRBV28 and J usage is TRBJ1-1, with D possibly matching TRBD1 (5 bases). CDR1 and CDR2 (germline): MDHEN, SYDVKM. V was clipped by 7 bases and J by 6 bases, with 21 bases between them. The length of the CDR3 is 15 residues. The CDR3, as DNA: TGTGCCAGCACCCCGAGTTCCGGGGGGACCCCTGAAGCTTTCTTT. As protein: CASTPSSGGTPEAFF.

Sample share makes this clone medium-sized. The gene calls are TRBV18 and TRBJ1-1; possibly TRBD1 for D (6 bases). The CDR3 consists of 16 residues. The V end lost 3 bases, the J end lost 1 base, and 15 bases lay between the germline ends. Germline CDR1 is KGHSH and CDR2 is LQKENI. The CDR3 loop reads CASSPWTASTNTEAFF. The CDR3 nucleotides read TGTGCCAGCTCACCGTGGACAGCTTCAACGAACACTGAAGCTTTCTTT.

CDR3 coding DNA: TGTGCCAGCAGCCGGTGGTGGGGACCCTACAATGAGCAGTTCTTC. The encoded protein is CASSRWWGPYNEQFF. The chain combines TRBV6-4 with TRBJ2-1; D possibly uses TRBD1 or TRBD2 (5 bases each). CDR1 is MRHNA, CDR2 SNTAGT, per germline. Trimming stripped 6 bases from V and 2 bases from J, with 14 bases between. This CDR3 has 15 amino acids.

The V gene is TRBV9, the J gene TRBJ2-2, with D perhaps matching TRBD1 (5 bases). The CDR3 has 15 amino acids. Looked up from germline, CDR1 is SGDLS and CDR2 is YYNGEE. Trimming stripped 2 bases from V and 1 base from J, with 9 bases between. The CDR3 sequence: CASSVQGMNTGELFF. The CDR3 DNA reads TGTGCCAGCAGCGTCCAGGGAATGAACACCGGGGAGCTGTTTTTT.

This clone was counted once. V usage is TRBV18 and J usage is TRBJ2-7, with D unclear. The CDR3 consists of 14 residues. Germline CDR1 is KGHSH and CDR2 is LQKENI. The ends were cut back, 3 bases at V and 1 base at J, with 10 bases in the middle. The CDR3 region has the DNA TGTGCCAGCTCACCGCAGGCGGAATCCTACGAGCAGTACTTC. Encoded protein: CASSPQAESYEQYF.

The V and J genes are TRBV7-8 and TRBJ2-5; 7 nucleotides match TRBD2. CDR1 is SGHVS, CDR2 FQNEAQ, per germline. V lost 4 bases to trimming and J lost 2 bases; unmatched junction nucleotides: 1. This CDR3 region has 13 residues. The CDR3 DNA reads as TGTGCCAGCAGCTCCGGGGGGCAAGAGACCCAGTACTTC. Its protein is CASSSGGQETQYF.

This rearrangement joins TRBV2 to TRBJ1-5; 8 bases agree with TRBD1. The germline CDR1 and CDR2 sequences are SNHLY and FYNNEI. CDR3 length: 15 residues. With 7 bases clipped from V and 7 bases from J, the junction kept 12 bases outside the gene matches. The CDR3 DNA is TGTGCCAGCACTTCCCGGACAGGGTTTAGGCAGCCCCAGCATTTT. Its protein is CASTSRTGFRQPQHF.

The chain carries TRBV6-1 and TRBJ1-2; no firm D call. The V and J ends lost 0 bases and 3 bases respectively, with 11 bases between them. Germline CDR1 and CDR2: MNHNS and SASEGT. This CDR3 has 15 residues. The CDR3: CASSEADGRYYGYTF. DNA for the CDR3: TGTGCCAGCAGTGAAGCGGACGGCCGGTACTATGGCTACACCTTC.

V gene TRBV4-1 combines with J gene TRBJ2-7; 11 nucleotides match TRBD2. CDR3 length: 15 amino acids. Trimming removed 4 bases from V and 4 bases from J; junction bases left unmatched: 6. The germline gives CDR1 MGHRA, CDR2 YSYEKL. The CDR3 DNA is TGCGCCAGCAGCCCCCTTACTAGCGGGGGTTACGAGCAGTACTTC. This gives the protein CASSPLTSGGYEQYF.